Listed here is a single T cell receptor beta chain. RNA transcripts yielded amplified TCR beta CDR3 regions. The workflow started with a first-round RT-PCR run with HTBI primers and then moved on to a second-round multiplex PCR. TCRdb processed the multiplex PCR reads anew with MiXCR; each CDR3 protein has one entry. The sample contains 600,000 to 700,000 distinct CDR3 sequences, about 38% of which appear only once. Ophthalmopathy donors were characterized by moderate-to-severe activity, CAS of at least 3, NOSPECS of at least 4, and duration under 3 months. Lactation, pregnancy, uncontrolled infections and other autoimmune diseases were all grounds for excluding patients. This sample stems from a study of Graves' ophthalmopathy and Graves' hyperthyroidism. In the study overall: Peripheral blood sampling preceded any treatment and occurred at initial diagnosis.

V lost 6 bases to trimming and J lost 8 bases, with 11 bases between them. Germline V gives CDR1 ENHRY, CDR2 SYGVKD. CDR3 length: 12 amino acids. Input material: peripheral blood. This chain connects TRBV10-3 to TRBJ1-5, with D tentatively TRBD1 (5 bases). This clonotype originated in an adult man with Graves' ophthalmopathy. The CDR3 bases are TGTGCCATCAGCGGGACGGAGAAGCCCCAGCATTTT. Amino acids: CAISGTEKPQHF.